This T cell receptor (beta chain) was sequenced during a study of T cell changes during pregnancy in multiple sclerosis. Method: immunoSEQ multiplex PCR; TCRdb's copy keeps in-frame clones and lacks some. The repertoire holds roughly 60,000 clones, with roughly 92% as singletons. The CDR3 length is 14 residues. Per germline, CDR1 SNHLY and CDR2 FYNNEI. V lost 2 bases to trimming and J lost 1 base, with 6 bases between them. The receptor's source is a female donor with multiple sclerosis, enrolled in a pregnancy study. The source was peripheral blood, collected in the second trimester of pregnancy. This chain uses TRBV2 with TRBJ1-5, with no clear D. The CDR3 sequence is CASSELESNQPQHF. The CDR3 DNA is TGTGCCAGCAGTGAATTGGAGAGCAATCAGCCCCAGCATTTT. Full variable domain (rest looked up from reference TRBV2 and TRBJ1-5): EPEVTQTPSHQVTQMGQEVILRCVPISNHLYFYWYRQILGQKVEFLVSFYNNEISEKSEIFDDQFSVERPDGSNFTLKIRSTKLEDSAMYFCASSELESNQPQHFGDGTRLSIL.